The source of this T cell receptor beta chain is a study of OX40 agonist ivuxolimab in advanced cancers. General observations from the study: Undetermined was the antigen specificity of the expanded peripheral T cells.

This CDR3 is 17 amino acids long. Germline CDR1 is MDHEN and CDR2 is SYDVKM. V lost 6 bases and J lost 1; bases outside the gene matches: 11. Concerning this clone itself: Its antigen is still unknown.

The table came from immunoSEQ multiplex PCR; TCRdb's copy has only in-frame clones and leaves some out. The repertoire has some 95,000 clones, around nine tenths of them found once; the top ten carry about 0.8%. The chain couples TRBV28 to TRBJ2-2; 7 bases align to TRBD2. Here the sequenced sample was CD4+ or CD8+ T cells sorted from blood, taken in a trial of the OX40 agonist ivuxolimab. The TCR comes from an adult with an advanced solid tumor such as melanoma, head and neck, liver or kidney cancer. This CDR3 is CASSRALVAGNTGELFF. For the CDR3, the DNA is TGTGCCAGCAGCCGTGCTCTGGTAGCGGGGAACACCGGGGAGCTGTTTTTT.